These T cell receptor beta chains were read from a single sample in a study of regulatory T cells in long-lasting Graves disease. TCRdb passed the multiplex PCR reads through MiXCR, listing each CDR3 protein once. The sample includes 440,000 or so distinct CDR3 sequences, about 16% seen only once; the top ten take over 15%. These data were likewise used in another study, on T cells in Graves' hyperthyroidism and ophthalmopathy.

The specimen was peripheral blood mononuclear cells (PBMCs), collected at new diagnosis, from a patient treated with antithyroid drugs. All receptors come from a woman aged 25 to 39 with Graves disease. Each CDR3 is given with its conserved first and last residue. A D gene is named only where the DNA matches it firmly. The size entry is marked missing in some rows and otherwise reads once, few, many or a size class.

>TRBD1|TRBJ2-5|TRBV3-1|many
CASSPGQEIQETQYF
TGTGCCAGCAGCCCCGGACAGGAGATCCAAGAGACCCAGTACTTC
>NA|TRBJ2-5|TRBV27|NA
CASGWGAGETQYF
TGTGCCAGCGGTTGGGGGGCTGGAGAGACCCAGTACTTC
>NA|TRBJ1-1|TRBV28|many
CASSLPSQALLGAGTEAFF
TGTGCCAGCAGTTTGCCTTCACAAGCGCTTTTGGGGGCCGGCACTGAAGCTTTCTTT
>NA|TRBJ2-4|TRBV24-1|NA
CATRGAGAYNEQYF
TGTGCCACCAGGGGGGCAGGGGCCTACAATGAGCAGTACTTC
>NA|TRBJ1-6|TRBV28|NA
CASIYSEGDNSPLHF
TGTGCCAGCATATACTCGGAAGGGGATAATTCACCCCTCCACTTT
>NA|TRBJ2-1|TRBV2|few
CARGEGEQFF
TGTGCCAGGGGAGAGGGGGAGCAGTTCTTC
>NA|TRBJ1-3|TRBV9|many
CASSFDTSGNTIYF
TGTGCCAGCAGCTTCGACACCTCTGGAAACACCATATATTTT
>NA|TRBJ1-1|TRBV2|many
CASSEIRGNTEAFF
TGTGCCAGCAGTGAAATCCGGGGGAACACTGAAGCTTTCTTT
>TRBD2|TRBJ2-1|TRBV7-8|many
CASSPGGLPSAMKQFF
TGTGCCAGCAGCCCGGGAGGTCTCCCCTCCGCAATGAAGCAGTTCTTC
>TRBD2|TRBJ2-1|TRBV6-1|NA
CASSETSGSPSSYNEQFF
TGTGCCAGCAGTGAGACTAGCGGGAGTCCCAGCTCCTACAATGAGCAGTTCTTC
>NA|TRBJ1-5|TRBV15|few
CATSLQGGAPSNQPQHF
TGTGCCACCAGCCTCCAAGGGGGGGCGCCGAGCAATCAGCCCCAGCATTTT
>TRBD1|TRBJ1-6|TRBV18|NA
CASSPLTGDNSPLHF
TGTGCCAGCTCACCACTTACAGGGGACAATTCACCCCTCCACTTT
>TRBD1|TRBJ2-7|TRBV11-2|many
CASSPGTGAYEQYF
TGTGCCAGCTCACCAGGGACAGGGGCCTACGAGCAGTACTTC
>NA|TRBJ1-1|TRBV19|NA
CASIDGRGGNTEAFF
TGTGCCAGTATTGACGGCCGGGGGGGAAACACTGAAGCTTTCTTT
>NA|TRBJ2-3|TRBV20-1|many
CSARDQGRGTITDTQYF
TGCAGTGCTAGAGATCAAGGGAGGGGGACGATCACAGATACGCAGTATTTT
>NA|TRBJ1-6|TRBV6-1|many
CASSDQGERPLHF
TGTGCCAGCAGTGATCAGGGCGAGAGGCCCCTCCACTTT
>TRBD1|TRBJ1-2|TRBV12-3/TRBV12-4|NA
CASTDRDRVNYGYTF
TGTGCCAGCACCGATCGAGACAGGGTGAACTATGGCTACACCTTC
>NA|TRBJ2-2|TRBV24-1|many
CATSENHRNTGELFF
TGTGCCACCAGTGAAAATCACCGGAACACCGGGGAGCTGTTTTTT
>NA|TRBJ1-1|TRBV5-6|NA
CASSSDIKNTEAFF
TGTGCCAGCAGCTCGGACATAAAGAACACTGAAGCTTTCTTT
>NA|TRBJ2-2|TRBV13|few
CASSFLRELNTGELFF
TGTGCCAGCAGCTTCCTCCGGGAGCTAAACACCGGGGAGCTGTTTTTT
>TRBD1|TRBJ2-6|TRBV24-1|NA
CATSDRGTGISGANVLTF
TGTGCCACCAGTGATCGTGGGACAGGGATCTCTGGGGCCAACGTCCTGACTTTC
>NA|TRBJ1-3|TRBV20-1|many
CSASGAVGNTIYF
TGCAGTGCGTCCGGGGCGGTTGGAAACACCATATATTTT
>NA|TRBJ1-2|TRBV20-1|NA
CSASRGTISGYTF
TGCAGTGCTAGCCGTGGGACTATCAGTGGCTACACCTTC
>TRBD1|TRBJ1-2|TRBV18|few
CASSPPGRDRSPNGYTF
TGTGCCAGCTCACCACCGGGGCGGGACAGGTCCCCAAATGGCTACACCTTC
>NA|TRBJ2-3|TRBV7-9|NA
CAITAVRERGTGTQYF
TGTGCCATCACGGCTGTTCGGGAGAGGGGCACAGGTACGCAGTATTTT
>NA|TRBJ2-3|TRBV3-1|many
CASSQDWSAIYSLPSSDTQYF
TGTGCCAGCAGCCAAGATTGGTCCGCTATCTACAGTCTCCCTTCCTCAGATACGCAGTATTTT
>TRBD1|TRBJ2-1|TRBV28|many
CASLSRGSSYNEQFF
TGTGCCAGCCTCTCCAGGGGGAGCTCCTACAATGAGCAGTTCTTC
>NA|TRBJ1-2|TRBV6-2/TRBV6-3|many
CASSYAVTAYGYTF
TGTGCCAGCAGTTACGCTGTTACCGCCTATGGCTACACCTTC
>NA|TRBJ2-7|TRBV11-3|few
CASSYGGGTGFNDEQYF
TGTGCCAGCAGCTACGGGGGGGGGACAGGGTTTAACGACGAGCAGTACTTC